These 21 T cell receptor beta chains were sequenced from one sample in a study of cytomegalovirus exposure and HLA in healthy donors. The assay was immunoSEQ multiplex PCR, and TCRdb's table has in-frame clones only and misses some. The sample shows fewer than 200,000 clones, approximately 96% of them seen only once. Sequencing was done on a sample of PBMCs. The receptors were sampled from a woman aged 18-30 years in good health and CMV-seronegative.

J is TRBJ1-2 and V is TRBV2; D uncertain. V lost 5 bases to trimming and J lost 2 bases, with 6 bases between them. CDR1 and CDR2 from the germline V gene are SNHLY and FYNNEI. This CDR3 is 12 amino acids long. CDR3 sequence: CASSRVNYGYTF. The CDR3 DNA is TGTGCCAGCAGTCGCGTGAACTATGGCTACACCTTC. Filled out from reference TRBV2 and TRBJ1-2, the complete variable domain reads EPEVTQTPSHQVTQMGQEVILRCVPISNHLYFYWYRQILGQKVEFLVSFYNNEISEKSEIFDDQFSVERPDGSNFTLKIRSTKLEDSAMYFCASSRVNYGYTFGSGTRLTVV.

The chain recombines TRBV5-6 with TRBJ2-1; D is ambiguous. V gave up 0 bases and J gave up 7 bases, with 8 bases separating them. Germline lookup yields CDR1 SGHDT and CDR2 YYEEEE. This CDR3 comprises 13 residues. The CDR3 bases are TGTGCCAGCAGCTTGGCCGGCGGAAATGAGCAGTTCTTC. Translation gives CASSLAGGNEQFF.

This clone was counted only a few times. One junction end does not reproduce the germline sequence, and a read error may be involved. The genes are TRBV2 and TRBJ1-6, with 7 bases aligning to TRBD1. The CDR3 consists of 14 residues. Germline loops: CDR1 SNHLY, CDR2 FYNNEI. The CDR3 protein is CASSPDRADSSLHF. CDR3 DNA: TGTGCCAGCAGCCCTGACAGGGCTGATTCATCCCTCCACTTT.

The gene calls are TRBV6-4 and TRBJ2-5, with 8 bases matching TRBD2. The CDR3 contains 18 residues. Germline CDR1 reads MRHNA; CDR2 reads SNTAGT. After removal of 3 bases from V and 3 bases from J, the junction contained 15 bases not matched to a gene. The CDR3 DNA is TGTGCCAGCAGTGATATTGGGCGGGGGGCCGACCCCGAAGAGACCCAGTACTTC. Protein sequence: CASSDIGRGADPEETQYF.

This chain uses TRBV7-9 with TRBJ2-2, with D unclear. This CDR3 is built from 11 residues. CDR1 is SEHNR and CDR2 is FQNEAQ in the germline V gene (reference sequence). Trimming cost V 7 bases and J 4 bases, with 4 bases left between them. The CDR3 DNA reads as TGTGCCAGCATCCGCACCGGGGAGCTGTTTTTT. Protein sequence: CASIRTGELFF.

The chain is built from TRBV2 and TRBJ2-5; TRBD2 agrees at 9 bases. CDR3 size: 15 residues. Germline values: CDR1 SNHLY, CDR2 FYNNEI. V shed 5 bases, J shed 0 bases, and the junction held 4 bases outside the gene matches. The CDR3 loop reads CASSMTSGHQETQYF. The CDR3, as DNA: TGTGCCAGCAGTATGACTAGCGGACACCAAGAGACCCAGTACTTC.

Here the CDR3 reads CSVAAGGRNEQFF. DNA of the CDR3: TGCAGCGTTGCGGCAGGGGGCCGCAATGAGCAGTTCTTC. The chain is built from TRBV29-1 and TRBJ2-1; 8 bases are a match to TRBD1. This CDR3 has 13 residues. Germline V gives CDR1 SQVTM, CDR2 ANQGSEA. Unmatched junction bases numbered 5, after V lost 4 bases and J lost 6 bases.

The chain recombines TRBV2 with TRBJ1-2; D remains ambiguous. There are 14 residues in the CDR3. V lost 8 bases and J 4 bases, leaving 17 bases between the germline ends. Germline V gives CDR1 SNHLY, CDR2 FYNNEI. CDR3 amino acids: CASFLAGSGYGYTF. The CDR3 region has the DNA TGTGCCAGCTTTTTGGCGGGAAGTGGCTATGGCTACACCTTC. Filled out from reference TRBV2 and TRBJ1-2, the complete variable domain reads EPEVTQTPSHQVTQMGQEVILRCVPISNHLYFYWYRQILGQKVEFLVSFYNNEISEKSEIFDDQFSVERPDGSNFTLKIRSTKLEDSAMYFCASFLAGSGYGYTFGSGTRLTVV.

The rearrangement uses TRBV6-6 and TRBJ1-4, with D unresolved. CDR3 length: 15 residues. Trimming stripped 6 bases from V and 4 bases from J, with 15 bases between. CDR1 and CDR2 from the germline V gene are MNHNY and SVGAGI (reference sequence). The DNA of the CDR3 is TGTGCCAGCAGGGAACTAAGAGGTCTTAATGAAAAACTGTTTTTT. Its protein is CASRELRGLNEKLFF.

The chain uses TRBV2 and TRBJ2-7, with D possibly TRBD1 on 5 matching bases. The CDR3 is made up of 15 amino acids. Deletions cut 6 bases from V and 0 bases from J, with 15 bases between. CDR1 and CDR2 (germline): SNHLY, FYNNEI. The CDR3 nucleotides read TGTGCCAGCAGACTCCTAGGGGAACCCTCCTACGAGCAGTACTTC. This translates into CASRLLGEPSYEQYF.

The genes are TRBV4-1 and TRBJ1-2, with D perhaps matching TRBD1 (5 bases). The CDR3 consists of 14 residues. Germline CDR1 MGHRA, CDR2 YSYEKL. Trimming took off 0 bases at V and 8 bases at J, with 13 bases between the two ends. The CDR3 DNA follows: TGCGCCAGCAGCCAAGATGACAGTTGGAGAGGCTACACCTTC. Translated: CASSQDDSWRGYTF.

This clone was observed a single time. J is TRBJ2-7 and V is TRBV18; 7 nucleotides line up with TRBD1. The CDR3 extends over 14 amino acids. V was pared by 6 bases and J by 2 bases, with 7 bases of the junction left unmatched. Per the germline V gene, CDR1 is KGHSH and CDR2 is LQKENI. Here the CDR3 DNA reads TGTGCCAGCTCCGCCGGGACAGTCGCCTACGAGCAGTACTTC. It is translated as CASSAGTVAYEQYF.

The CDR3 DNA follows: TGTGCCAGCTTTTCGACAGGGGGCGCGGGTTGGCAAGAGACCCAGTACTTC. This gives the protein CASFSTGGAGWQETQYF. The V and J genes are TRBV2 and TRBJ2-5; 10 bases match TRBD1. With 8 bases clipped from V and 2 bases from J, the junction kept 14 bases outside the gene matches. In germline, CDR1 is SNHLY, CDR2 FYNNEI. The CDR3 spans 17 residues.

This chain joins TRBV7-6 and TRBJ2-5; D is undetermined. The germline CDR1 and CDR2 sequences are SGHVS and FNYEAQ. The germline V and J ends were trimmed by 2 bases and 1 base, with 5 bases remaining between them. This CDR3 is built from 13 residues. The CDR3 bases are TGTGCCAGCAGCTTACAAATCCAAGAGACCCAGTACTTC. The encoded protein is CASSLQIQETQYF.

This clone came up once. The chain has TRBV11-2 and TRBJ1-1; the D gene is possibly TRBD1 (5 bases). Trimming removed 6 bases from V and 0 bases from J, with 8 bases in between. Germline CDR1 is SGHAT and CDR2 is FQNNGV. The CDR3 has 13 amino acids. CDR3 amino acids: CASSQGLNTEAFF. CDR3 nucleotide sequence: TGTGCCAGCAGTCAGGGATTGAACACTGAAGCTTTCTTT.

The chain links TRBV19 to TRBJ2-3; TRBD1 might be the D (5 bases). CDR3 length: 14 residues. V lost 3 bases, J lost 3 bases, and 10 bases lay in between. Germline assignment: CDR1 LNHDA and CDR2 SQIVND (reference sequence). CDR3 bases: TGTGCCAGTAGTATGCTGGACACTACAGATACGCAGTATTTT. Protein sequence: CASSMLDTTDTQYF.

The chain links TRBV19 to TRBJ1-2; 7 bases map to TRBD1. V gave up 5 bases and J gave up 0 bases; unmatched junction bases: 12. Germline-derived CDR1 and CDR2 are LNHDA and SQIVND (reference sequence). The CDR3 consists of 17 residues. The CDR3: CASSHHRGPGANYGYTF. The CDR3 bases are TGTGCCAGTAGTCATCACAGGGGCCCGGGAGCTAACTATGGCTACACCTTC.

This clone has only a few counts. The chain links TRBV5-1 to TRBJ1-6; no definite D call. V lost 0 bases and J 8 bases, leaving 6 bases between the germline ends. Germline CDR1 is SGHRS and CDR2 is YFSETQ. This CDR3 has 13 amino acids. DNA for the CDR3: TGCGCCAGCAGCTTGGAGTCGGATTCACCCCTCCACTTT. It is translated as CASSLESDSPLHF.

The chain couples TRBV6-5 to TRBJ2-3, with D uncertain. The CDR3 runs 16 residues. Per the germline V gene, CDR1 is MNHEY and CDR2 is SVGAGI. V lost 0 bases, J lost 5 bases, and 15 bases lay in between. CDR3 nucleotides: TGTGCCAGCAGTTACTCGTGGGCCAATGTGGTAGATACGCAGTATTTT. Amino acid sequence: CASSYSWANVVDTQYF.

This clone appeared a single time. This chain links TRBV18 with TRBJ1-3; TRBD1 matches at 8 bases. The germline V gene has CDR1 KGHSH and CDR2 LQKENI. Trimming took 3 bases from V and 0 from J; bases not matched to a gene: 13. The CDR3 runs to 19 residues. The CDR3 spells CASSPLEWTGKNSGNTIYF. The DNA for the CDR3 is TGTGCCAGCTCACCTCTCGAATGGACAGGGAAAAACTCTGGAAACACCATATATTTT.

The rearrangement joins TRBV27 to TRBJ1-6; unclear D gene. Per the germline V gene, CDR1 is MNHEY and CDR2 is SMNVEV (reference sequence). The CDR3 runs to 15 residues. Between the trimmed V and J ends, which lost 2 bases and 5 bases, there was a span of 10 bases. CDR3 coding DNA: TGTGCCAGCAGTTTAGTGGCAGAGGATAATTCACCCCTCCACTTT. This gives the protein CASSLVAEDNSPLHF.